This TCR beta chain is from a study of T cells in Graves' hyperthyroidism and ophthalmopathy. Amplification of TCR beta CDR3 regions was performed using RNA transcripts as template. The primer set for the first-round RT-PCR of the TCR CDR3 was HTBI. TCRdb reanalysed the multiplex PCR reads using MiXCR and keeps one entry per CDR3 protein. The sample has about 600,000 distinct CDR3 sequences; roughly 16% are singletons. Ophthalmopathy in the patients scored at least 3 on Clinical Activity Score and at least 4 on NOSPECS grade, lasting under 3 months. Patients showing uncontrolled infection, other autoimmune disease, pregnancy or lactation were ineligible. The study based diagnoses on clinical symptoms, serum thyroxine and TRAb, thyroid ultrasound and orbital computed tomography. The PBMCs studied were ones that came from 10 ml fresh peripheral blood. The length of the CDR3 is 17 residues. V lost 5 bases, J lost 1 base, and 11 bases stayed unmatched. Germline CDR1 and CDR2: PRHDT and FYEKMQ (reference sequence).

This clonotype was observed a handful of times. This chain uses TRBV13 with TRBJ1-3; TRBD1 agrees at 7 bases. Sequenced: blood. The TCR sequence derives from a woman aged 40 to 49 with Graves' ophthalmopathy. CDR3 in amino acids: CASSGLIETGSGNTIYF. The CDR3 coding sequence is TGTGCCAGCAGCGGTCTGATCGAGACAGGGTCTGGAAACACCATATATTTT.